This entry is about one TCR beta chain. The table lists this clone with a few counts. Its antigen target is currently unknown. One base away there is no much larger clone; base qualities are not given. Per the publication, the time point label means: baseline before first vaccination. Vaccinee samples were obtained from the UK trials COV001 and COV002, which included a single-blind randomized controlled phase 2/3 trial of AZD1222 (ChAdOx1 nCoV-19) in healthy adults. For TCRbeta chain sequencing, PBMC samples from trial participants were taken at day 0 and at day 28 after the second dose. The CDR3 regions of human TCRbeta chains were subjected to immunosequencing. As for the authors' bioinformatics: TCRs in the repertoires were matched against a reference library of SARS-CoV-2-specific TCRs that had been generated with the MIRA antigen-specificity platform. Breadth was defined as the fraction of unique TCRs that were SARS-CoV-2-associated, and depth was defined as the fraction of total T cells that were SARS-CoV-2-associated. Using the MIRA data, every spike-specific TCR was mapped to the spike region that the TCR reacted to and assigned to either a CD4 or a CD8 class. Log10-transformed breadth and depth values were compared by one-way ANOVA with Sidak's multiple comparisons tests. The clones in this table, taken by TCRdb from immuneACCESS, are in-frame only. Not every clone is retained; where verified, under half of the shortfall comes from an unresolved V gene, and the cause of the rest is unknown. V and J calls plus clone size are reproduced from that table; the DNA served to infer D and trimming. The sample table lists fewer than 200,000 clones, 85% to 95% of them with a count of one. The ten largest clonotypes hold around 9.3% of the sample.

The CDR3 holds 14 amino acids from the cysteine to the phenylalanine. Only CDR3 DNA remains: 42 bases, in frame from the first base. The germline V gene sets CDR1 to LGHNA and CDR2 to YSLEER. The germline ends are 7 bases apart after V is trimmed by 0 bases and J by 5 bases. The data were obtained in a study of T cell responses to AZD1222 COVID-19 vaccine (dated by TCRdb to the early 2020s). The study in broad terms: Because spike-specific TCR depth and breadth did not differ between the two schedules, AZD1222 recipients who got a second dose at roughly 4 weeks were pooled with those who got a second dose at roughly 12 weeks. Trial participants were enrolled into age subgroups of 18-55, 56-69 and 70-plus years, which contained roughly 140, 27 and 60 TCR-sequenced participants, respectively. A total of 240 or so trial participants underwent TCR sequencing, of whom 207 had received two doses of AZD1222 and around 25 had received two doses of the MenACWY control vaccine.

Beyond this particular receptor, the publication reports: Participants were mostly white British and included more females than males, and it was suggested by the authors that clonal diversity may have been underestimated. Vaccine-associated CD4 TCRs spanned the whole spike protein, with dominant responses in regions 160-218 and 743-854. Nearly half of unique spike-specific TCRs reportedly recognized epitopes outside regions mutated in the B.1.351 and B.1.1.7 variants. Because no day 14 peak-response samples were available, repertoires were characterized only after the peak T cell response. Conclusions about previously exposed vaccinees were limited because only a handful of AZD1222 recipients were SARS-CoV-2 seropositive at baseline. After two AZD1222 doses, spike-specific TCR breadth and depth were significantly higher than at day 0 and than in MenACWY recipients. The 56-69-year group was small, and its depth increase did not reach significance, likely because of low power.

The material was peripheral blood, obtained on day 0 of AZD1222 vaccination. Recombination linked TRBV4-3 to TRBJ2-2; the D gene assignment is ambiguous. This TCR came from an adult in good health. The DNA sequence follows: TGCGCCAGCAGCCAAGATCGGACGACCGGGGAGCTGTTTTTT. This translates into CASSQDRTTGELFF.